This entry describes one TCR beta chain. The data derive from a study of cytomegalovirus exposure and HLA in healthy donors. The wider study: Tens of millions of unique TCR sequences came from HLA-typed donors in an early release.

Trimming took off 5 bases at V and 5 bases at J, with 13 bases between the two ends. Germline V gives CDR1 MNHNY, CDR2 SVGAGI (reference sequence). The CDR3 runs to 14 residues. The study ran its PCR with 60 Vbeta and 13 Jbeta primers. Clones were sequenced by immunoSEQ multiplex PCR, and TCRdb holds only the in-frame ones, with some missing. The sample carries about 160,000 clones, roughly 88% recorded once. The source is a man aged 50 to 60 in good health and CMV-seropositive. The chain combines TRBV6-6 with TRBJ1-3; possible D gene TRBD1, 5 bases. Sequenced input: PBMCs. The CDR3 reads CASSTGQGRNTIYF. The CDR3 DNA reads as TGTGCCAGCAGTACCGGACAAGGACGAAACACCATATATTTT.